This T cell receptor beta chain was captured by sequencing in a study of blood T cell repertoires in COVID-19. Measured with immunoSEQ multiplex PCR; TCRdb has only the in-frame clones, and not every one. The table includes some 250,000 clones, around 85% detected once. The CDR3 loop spans 14 amino acids. Trimming cost V 0 bases and J 6 bases, with 12 bases left between them. Per the germline V gene, CDR1 is SGHTA and CDR2 is FQGNSA. The sequencing input was PBMCs or T cells enriched from blood (not recorded which). The TCR comes from a woman between 45 and 65 years old who had recovered from COVID-19. J is TRBJ2-7 and V is TRBV7-2, with D maybe TRBD2 (5 bases). The DNA for the CDR3 is TGTGCCAGCAGCTTAGCGAGGGAAGTTGGCGAGCAGTACTTC. Translation gives CASSLAREVGEQYF. The whole variable domain, remainder taken from reference TRBV7-2 and TRBJ2-7, is GAGVSQSPSNKVTEKGKDVELRCDPISGHTALYWYRQSLGQGLEFLIYFQGNSAPDKSGLPSDRFSAERTGGSVSTLTIQRTQQEDSAVYLCASSLAREVGEQYFGPGTRLTVT.